A selection of T cell receptor beta chains follows, all from one sample in a study of OX40 agonist ivuxolimab in advanced cancers. Sequencing used immunoSEQ multiplex PCR; TCRdb keeps in-frame clones, though not all of them. The sample consists of 9,500 to 12,000 clones, roughly 84% of them appearing once. The sequences come from CD4+ or CD8+ T cells sorted from blood, collected in a trial of the OX40 agonist ivuxolimab. The receptors were gathered from an adult with an advanced solid tumor such as melanoma, head and neck, liver or kidney cancer. Each CDR3 is given with its conserved first and last residue. Each record gives: CDR3 length, J gene, V gene, clone size, D gene, CDR3 DNA, CDR3 protein. A D gene is named only where the DNA matches it firmly. A clone size is listed for some rows: how often the clone was seen (once, few, many), or a class if it is expanded.

12 | TRBJ2-7 | TRBV7-9 | NA | TRBD2 | TGTGCCTCGGGCGGGGGAACCTACGAGCAGTACTTC | CASGGGTYEQYF
14 | TRBJ1-5 | TRBV13 | NA | NA | TGTGCCAGCAGCTTAGGCGGTAGCAATCAGCCCCAGCATTTT | CASSLGGSNQPQHF
16 | TRBJ2-3 | TRBV29-1 | NA | TRBD2 | TGCAGCGTTGAAGGGGTGTCTAGCGGGGTTGAAGATACGCAGTATTTT | CSVEGVSSGVEDTQYF
16 | TRBJ1-1 | TRBV7-2 | NA | NA | TGTGCCAGCAGCCAAATCACGGGACACATGAACACTGAAGCTTTCTTT | CASSQITGHMNTEAFF
15 | TRBJ2-6 | TRBV19 | once | TRBD2 | TGTGCCAGTAGGCCACGGGAGGCTGGGGCCAACGTCCTGACTTTC | CASRPREAGANVLTF
15 | TRBJ2-2 | TRBV7-9 | NA | TRBD2 | TGTGCCAGCAGCTTAGGGCGGGAGCACACCGGGGAGCTGTTTTTT | CASSLGREHTGELFF
18 | TRBJ2-2 | TRBV9 | NA | TRBD2 | TGTGCCAGCAGCGTAAGAACTAGCGGGGGGCCTAACACCGGGGAGCTGTTTTTT | CASSVRTSGGPNTGELFF
13 | TRBJ1-6 | TRBV5-8 | NA | NA | TGTGCCAGCAGCTGGGGTGGGAATTCACCCCTCCACTTT | CASSWGGNSPLHF
15 | TRBJ1-3 | TRBV15 | NA | TRBD1 | TGTGCCACCAGCAGCGGGACAGGGTTGGATAACACCATATATTTT | CATSSGTGLDNTIYF
13 | TRBJ1-5 | TRBV19 | NA | NA | TGTGCCAGTACCGACCCGGACTTGCAGCCCCAGCATTTT | CASTDPDLQPQHF
14 | TRBJ1-5 | TRBV7-9 | NA | NA | TGTGCCAGCAGCATGGGGGGGCTGAATCAGCCCCAGCATTTT | CASSMGGLNQPQHF
12 | TRBJ2-3 | TRBV5-6 | NA | NA | TGTGCCAGCAGCTCCACAGGGAACACGCAGTATTTT | CASSSTGNTQYF
12 | TRBJ2-1 | TRBV12-5 | few | TRBD1 | TGTGCTAGTGGTACAGGGGTCGATGAGCAGTTCTTC | CASGTGVDEQFF
15 | TRBJ2-1 | TRBV5-1 | NA | NA | TGCGCCAGCAGCTTGTTTGCGGGCCACGACAATGAGCAGTTCTTC | CASSLFAGHDNEQFF
12 | TRBJ2-7 | TRBV2 | NA | TRBD2 | TGTGCCAGCAAACCGGGGGGCTACGAGCAGTACTTC | CASKPGGYEQYF
16 | TRBJ2-1 | TRBV18 | medium-sized | TRBD2 | TGTGCCAGCTCACCGGGGGCGGGAGGTAACTACAATGAGCAGTTCTTC | CASSPGAGGNYNEQFF
14 | TRBJ2-3 | TRBV4-1 | once | NA | TGCGCCAGCAGCCAAGCGGGAGAAACAGATACGCAGTATTTT | CASSQAGETDTQYF
14 | TRBJ2-1 | TRBV9 | NA | NA | TGTGCCAGCAGCGAAGGGAATACCTACAATGAGCAGTTCTTC | CASSEGNTYNEQFF
16 | TRBJ2-7 | TRBV27 | NA | TRBD1 | TGTGCCAGCAGTTTAAGGGGGGACAGGGTAAAGGGCGAGCAGTACTTC | CASSLRGDRVKGEQYF
16 | TRBJ1-1 | TRBV6-1 | NA | NA | TGTGCCAGCAGTGAAGGTACAGCGACCATGAACACTGAAGCTTTCTTT | CASSEGTATMNTEAFF
13 | TRBJ2-5 | TRBV19 | NA | NA | TGTGCCGTCCGGGACTCCATTTCAGGTTGGCAGTACTTC | CAVRDSISGWQYF
12 | TRBJ2-1 | TRBV11-2 | NA | NA | TGTGCCAGCAGCTTAGACGGGGCGGTAGAGTTCTTC | CASSLDGAVEFF